Sequencing of this T cell receptor beta chain was carried out in a study of blood T cell repertoires in COVID-19. Assay used: immunoSEQ multiplex PCR; TCRdb lists only in-frame clones, some missing. The sample lists tens of thousands of clones; approximately 80% were seen once. The CDR3 runs to 14 residues. Germline V gives CDR1 MNHEY, CDR2 SVGEGT. Trimming took off 4 bases at V and 1 base at J, with 8 bases between the two ends. The sequence derives from a man aged 50 to 59 with acute or convalescent COVID-19. The chain has TRBV6-2 or TRBV6-3 and TRBJ1-5, with D perhaps TRBD1 (5 bases). Source material: peripheral blood. The CDR3 DNA follows: TGTGCCAGCAGTTTGTGGGGCAGCAATCAGCCCCAGCATTTT. Translating gives CASSLWGSNQPQHF.